These 16 T cell receptor beta chains share one sample of origin, sequenced in a study of cytomegalovirus exposure and HLA in healthy donors. Primers for the PCR totalled 60 Vbeta and 13 Jbeta. The data were produced by immunoSEQ multiplex PCR, yet TCRdb's version contains in-frame clones alone and is incomplete. The table lists around 200,000 clones, 86% of them singletons. Input material: PBMCs. The receptors derive from a woman in her 30s in good health and CMV-seronegative.

The chain uses TRBV6-1 and TRBJ2-1; 7 bases map to TRBD1. The J segment lost 4 bases and the V segment lost 7 bases, leaving 10 bases of the junction unmatched. Germline-derived CDR1 and CDR2 are MNHNS and SASEGT. This CDR3 has 15 amino acids. The DNA of the CDR3 is TGTGCCAGCACGACAACCGGACAGGATTACAATGAGCAGTTCTTC. It is translated as CASTTTGQDYNEQFF.

This sequence joins TRBV13 and TRBJ2-7, with D possibly TRBD2 on 6 matching bases. Germline CDR1 is PRHDT and CDR2 is FYEKMQ (reference sequence). This CDR3 is built from 14 residues. Trimming cost V 3 bases and J 1 base, with 10 bases left between them. DNA of the CDR3: TGTGCCAGCAGCTTGGGACTCGTATCCTACGAGCAGTACTTC. It codes for CASSLGLVSYEQYF.

The chain links TRBV29-1 to TRBJ2-3; 7 bases agree with TRBD1. CDR3 length equals 15 residues. Trimming took 0 bases from V and 3 from J; bases not matched to a gene: 6. Germline assignment: CDR1 SQVTM and CDR2 ANQGSEA. The CDR3 region has the DNA TGCAGCGTTGAAGATCAGGTCAGGGGGACAGATACGCAGTATTTT. This encodes CSVEDQVRGTDTQYF.

The gene calls are TRBV7-2 and TRBJ1-5; TRBD1 might be the D (5 bases). Germline-derived CDR1 and CDR2 are SGHTA and FQGNSA. V lost 1 base and J 0 bases, leaving 10 bases between the germline ends. This CDR3 comprises 16 residues. Here the CDR3 DNA reads TGTGCCAGCAGCTTAGGTGGGGGGTATAGCAATCAGCCCCAGCATTTT. This codes for CASSLGGGYSNQPQHF.

V usage is TRBV2 and J usage is TRBJ2-3; no firm D call. The length of the CDR3 is 16 residues. Germline V lookup: CDR1 SNHLY, CDR2 FYNNEI. V gave up 5 bases and J gave up 0 bases, with 15 bases separating them. The CDR3 here is CASSPGVILSTDTQYF. The CDR3 nucleotides are TGTGCCAGCAGTCCCGGAGTCATTCTAAGCACAGATACGCAGTATTTT.

J is TRBJ1-1 and V is TRBV19; the match to TRBD1 covers 7 bases. With V trimmed by 2 bases and J by 11 bases, 8 bases remained unmatched. The CDR3 is 13 amino acids. Germline assignment: CDR1 LNHDA and CDR2 SQIVND (reference sequence). The CDR3 loop reads CASSITTGMGAFF. The CDR3 region has the DNA TGTGCCAGTAGTATAACGACAGGGATGGGGGCTTTCTTT.

This chain joins TRBV29-1 and TRBJ2-3, with no clear D. The CDR3 is 13 amino acids. The germline gives CDR1 SQVTM, CDR2 ANQGSEA. The CDR3 region has the DNA TGCAGTCTATCCCTAGGTGGCACAGATACGCAGTATTTT. Translating gives CSLSLGGTDTQYF.

This clone was detected a few times. The V and J genes are TRBV5-1 and TRBJ2-5; no clear D gene. Germline assignment: CDR1 SGHRS and CDR2 YFSETQ. The CDR3 runs 11 residues. V dropped 4 bases and J dropped 9 bases, with 10 bases sitting between them. The CDR3 spells CASSQGRAQYF. The CDR3 DNA sequence: TGCGCCAGCAGCCAAGGTCGGGCCCAGTACTTC.

The chain is built from TRBV30 and TRBJ2-1; the match to TRBD2 covers 13 bases. Germline CDR1 reads GTSNPN; CDR2 reads SVGIG (reference sequence). The CDR3 spans 16 residues. V lost 2 bases to trimming and J lost 9 bases; unmatched junction nucleotides: 10. The CDR3 region has the DNA TGTGCCTGGAGTACAGGACTAGCGGGGGCCCAGGGTGAGCAGTTCTTC. Translating it yields CAWSTGLAGAQGEQFF.

The V call is TRBV7-9, the J call TRBJ1-4, with D possibly TRBD1 on 5 matching bases. The ends were cut back, 5 bases at V and 3 bases at J, with 13 bases in the middle. The CDR3 contains 15 residues. CDR1 and CDR2 (germline): SEHNR, FQNEAQ (reference sequence). CDR3 bases: TGTGCCAGCAGCCAAGACAGTAACCCTAATGAAAAACTGTTTTTT. It encodes CASSQDSNPNEKLFF. Variable domain in full (rest from reference TRBV7-9 and TRBJ1-4): DTGVSQNPRHKITKRGQNVTFRCDPISEHNRLYWYRQTLGQGPEFLTYFQNEAQLEKSRLLSDRFSAERPKGSFSTLEIQRTEQGDSAMYLCASSQDSNPNEKLFFGSGTQLSVL.

The chain recombines TRBV29-1 with TRBJ2-1, with 10 bases that match TRBD1. The J segment lost 8 bases and the V segment lost 7 bases, leaving 5 bases of the junction unmatched. The CDR3 has 12 residues. Germline V lookup: CDR1 SQVTM, CDR2 ANQGSEA. The chain's CDR3 is CSGDRGLDEQFF. In nucleotides, the CDR3 is TGCAGCGGCGACAGGGGGCTCGATGAGCAGTTCTTC.

This clone has only one observation. This chain links TRBV2 with TRBJ1-1, with D unresolved. The CDR3 covers 12 residues. Germline V gene lookup returns CDR1 SNHLY and CDR2 FYNNEI. Trimming cost V 6 bases and J 7 bases, with 12 bases left between them. The CDR3 nucleotides read TGTGCCAGCAGGAGGGAGGGTCTTGAAGCTTTCTTT. Its protein is CASRREGLEAFF.

The rearrangement uses TRBV19 and TRBJ1-3; D might be TRBD1 (6 bases). The CDR3 length is 14 residues. Between the trimmed V and J ends, which lost 10 bases and 0 bases, there was a span of 13 bases. The germline V gene has CDR1 LNHDA and CDR2 SQIVND (reference sequence). The CDR3 sequence is CATRDITSGNTIYF. CDR3 in DNA: TGTGCCACCCGGGACATAACCTCTGGAAACACCATATATTTT.

This chain joins TRBV6-1 and TRBJ1-5, with 7 positions matching TRBD1. The CDR3 length is 13 residues. Germline values: CDR1 MNHNS, CDR2 SASEGT. J lost 6 bases, V lost 6 bases, and 5 bases had no gene match. The CDR3 spells CASRRQGGQPQHF. The CDR3, as DNA: TGTGCCAGCAGACGACAGGGAGGTCAGCCCCAGCATTTT.

This sequence joins TRBV28 and TRBJ1-2; 10 bases align to TRBD1. CDR3 length equals 15 residues. Looked up from germline, CDR1 is MDHEN and CDR2 is SYDVKM. V lost 5 bases to trimming and J lost 8 bases; unmatched junction nucleotides: 11. The CDR3: CASSQPRTGGSGYTF. CDR3 DNA: TGTGCCAGCAGTCAGCCGAGGACAGGGGGATCAGGCTACACCTTC.

The gene calls are TRBV29-1 and TRBJ1-4, with a possible D match to TRBD1 (6 bases). V gave up 2 bases and J gave up 8 bases, with 12 bases separating them. The CDR3 sequence is 13 residues long. Germline CDR1 SQVTM, CDR2 ANQGSEA. The CDR3 region is CSVEQGQGEKLFF. In DNA form, the CDR3 reads TGCAGCGTTGAACAGGGGCAGGGAGAAAAACTGTTTTTT.